This T cell receptor (beta chain) was identified in a study of cytomegalovirus exposure and HLA in healthy donors. At the level of the study: A prior study identified 90 million to 120 million unique TCR beta sequences from 200 million or so T cells.

As regards this clone: Its antigen is unidentified.

This CDR3 is built from 12 residues. The germline V gene has CDR1 MNHNS and CDR2 SASEGT. The V end lost 5 bases, the J end lost 10 bases, and 14 bases lay between the germline ends. It was with 60 Vbeta and 13 Jbeta primers that the PCR ran. Repertoires were generated with immunoSEQ multiplex PCR, while TCRdb's copy carries only in-frame clones and drops some. The sample yields 120,000 or so clones, 80% seen once. General study results and limits: The study put 150 to 200 TCR beta chains on its list as cytomegalovirus-associated. Among the CMV-associated chains, a few were confirmed in vitro as specific for CMV antigens. Follow-up analysis seemed to connect common viral pathogens with several of the most significant clusters identified.

Sequencing was performed on PBMCs. This TCR was sampled from a man aged 40-49 years in good health and CMV-seronegative. The rearrangement joins TRBV6-1 to TRBJ1-1; no clear D. In DNA form, the CDR3 reads TGTGCCAGCAGTCGACCCACGAGGGCAGCTTTCTTT. It encodes CASSRPTRAAFF.